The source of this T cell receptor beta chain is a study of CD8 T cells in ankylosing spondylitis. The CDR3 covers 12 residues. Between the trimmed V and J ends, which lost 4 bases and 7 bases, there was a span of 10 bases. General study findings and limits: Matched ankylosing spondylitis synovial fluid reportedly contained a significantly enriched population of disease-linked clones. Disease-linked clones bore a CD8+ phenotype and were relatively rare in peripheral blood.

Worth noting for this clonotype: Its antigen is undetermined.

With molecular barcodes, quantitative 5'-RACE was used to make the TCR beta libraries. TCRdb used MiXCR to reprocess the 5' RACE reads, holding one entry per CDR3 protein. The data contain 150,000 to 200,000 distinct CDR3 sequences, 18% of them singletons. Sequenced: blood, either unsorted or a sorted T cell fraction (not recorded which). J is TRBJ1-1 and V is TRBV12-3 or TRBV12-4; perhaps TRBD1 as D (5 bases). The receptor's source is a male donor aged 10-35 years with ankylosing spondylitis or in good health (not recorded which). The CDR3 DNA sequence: TGTGCCAGCAGTTCCCTGGGGCGTGAAGCTTTCTTT. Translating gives CASSSLGREAFF.